This T cell receptor beta chain was captured by sequencing in a study of blood T cells in healthy people across ages. This clonotype was seen a handful of times. Isolated PBMCs totaled at least 6.5 million in each sample. A sample-barcoded 5' primer and a J-beta primer mix were used in a second PCR of roughly 6 to 11 cycles. TCRdb re-analysed the 5' RACE reads in MiXCR, keeping a single row per CDR3 protein. The sample carries about 800,000 distinct CDR3 sequences, around 25% recorded once. This CDR3 has 15 amino acids. The germline gives CDR1 SGHDN, CDR2 FVKESK. The V gene lost 1 base and the J gene lost 4 bases, with 10 bases spanning the gap. In addition, the sample was reused for a study of T cells of mothers and their children.

The clonotype originates from a boy aged 5 to 17 in good health. Sequencing was done on a sample of blood. The rearrangement uses TRBV14 and TRBJ2-2; TRBD2 might be the D (6 bases). In DNA form, the CDR3 reads TGTGCCAGCAGCCAAGTTGAGGGAGGCACCGGGGAGCTGTTTTTT. It is translated as CASSQVEGGTGELFF.